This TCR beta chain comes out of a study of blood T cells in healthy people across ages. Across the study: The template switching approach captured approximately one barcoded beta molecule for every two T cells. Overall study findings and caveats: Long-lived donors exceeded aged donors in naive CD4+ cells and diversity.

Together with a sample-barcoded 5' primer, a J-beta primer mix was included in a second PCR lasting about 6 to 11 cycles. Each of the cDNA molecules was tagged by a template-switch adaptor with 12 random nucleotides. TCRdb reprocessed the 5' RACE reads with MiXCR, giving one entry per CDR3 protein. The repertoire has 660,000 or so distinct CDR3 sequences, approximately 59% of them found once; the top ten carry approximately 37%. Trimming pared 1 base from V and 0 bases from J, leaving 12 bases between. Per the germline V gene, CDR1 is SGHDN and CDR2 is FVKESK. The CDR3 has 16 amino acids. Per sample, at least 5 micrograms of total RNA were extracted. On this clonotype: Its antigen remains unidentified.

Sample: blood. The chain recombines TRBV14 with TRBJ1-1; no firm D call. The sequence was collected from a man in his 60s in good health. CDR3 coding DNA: TGTGCCAGCAGCCAAGTCGGCGGAGGATTGAACACTGAAGCTTTCTTT. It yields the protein CASSQVGGGLNTEAFF.